A single sample is the source of the 6 T cell receptor beta chains below, sequenced in a study of cytomegalovirus exposure and HLA in healthy donors. 13 Jbeta primers and 60 Vbeta primers were used for the PCR. The repertoire was sequenced with immunoSEQ multiplex PCR; TCRdb's copy has only in-frame clones and lacks some. The table records approximately 160,000 clones, around 75% of them present only once. The material sequenced was PBMCs. These receptors were obtained from a male donor in good health and CMV-seronegative.

This clone was detected only a few times. The rearrangement links TRBV6-5 to TRBJ1-2; D unclear. V was trimmed by 2 bases and J by 7 bases, leaving 8 bases between them. CDR1 is MNHEY and CDR2 is SVGAGI in the germline V gene. There are 12 residues in the CDR3. CDR3 DNA sequence: TGTGCCAGCAGTTACAGTAGCAGTGGCTACACCTTC. It specifies CASSYSSSGYTF.

The chain employs TRBV7-2 and TRBJ2-2; 7 positions match TRBD2. Germline lookup yields CDR1 SGHTA and CDR2 FQGNSA. The CDR3 is 16 amino acids. The trim removed 3 bases at V and 4 bases at J, leaving 8 bases unmatched. DNA for the CDR3: TGTGCCAGCAGCTTCTATTCAGCGGGACGCACCGGGGAGCTGTTTTTT. Translated: CASSFYSAGRTGELFF.

V is TRBV19 and J is TRBJ1-5; no firm D call. V was trimmed by 5 bases and J by 0 bases, leaving 11 bases between them. Germline loops: CDR1 LNHDA, CDR2 SQIVND (reference sequence). The CDR3 spans 15 residues. This CDR3 is CASSLLEISNQPQHF. CDR3 nucleotide sequence: TGTGCCAGTAGTTTGTTAGAGATTAGCAATCAGCCCCAGCATTTT.

The CDR3 loop is CAIRETGYVELSYGYTF. CDR3 nucleotides: TGTGCCATCAGGGAGACAGGGTATGTGGAACTGTCCTATGGCTACACCTTC. V is TRBV10-3 and J is TRBJ1-2; 7 nucleotides agree with TRBD1. This CDR3 has 17 residues. CDR1 is ENHRY and CDR2 is SYGVKD in the germline V gene. V was pared by 6 bases and J by 4 bases, with 17 bases of the junction left unmatched.

V usage is TRBV7-3 and J usage is TRBJ2-1; 9 bases align to TRBD2. Germline CDR1 is SGHTA and CDR2 is FQGTGA. Trimming cost V 2 bases and J 9 bases; bases outside gene matches: 5. The CDR3 covers 14 residues. The CDR3 DNA is TGTGCCAGCAGCTTAGCGGGGGGGCCGAGTGAGCAGTTCTTC. Amino acid sequence: CASSLAGGPSEQFF.

The chain uses TRBV25-1 and TRBJ2-5; TRBD1 aligns across 7 bases. In germline, CDR1 is MGHDK, CDR2 SYGVNS. V shed 2 bases, J shed 4 bases, and the junction held 4 bases outside the gene matches. This CDR3 spans 14 amino acids. The CDR3 nucleotides read TGTGCCAGCAGTGAAAGACAGGGTGTAGAGACCCAGTACTTC. It yields the protein CASSERQGVETQYF. The full variable domain, in which reference TRBV25-1 and TRBJ2-5 provide the parts outside the CDR3, is EADIYQTPRYLVIGTGKKITLECSQTMGHDKMYWYQQDPGMELHLIHYSYGVNSTEKGDLSSESTVSRIRTEHFPLTLESARPSHTSQYLCASSERQGVETQYFGPGTRLLVL.